A selection of T cell receptor beta chains follows, all from one sample in a study of blood T cell repertoires in COVID-19. Here immunoSEQ multiplex PCR was the method, and the copy in TCRdb shows in-frame clones only, minus some. Altogether around 240,000 clones are present, around 83% being singletons, with the ten largest covering 7.4%. Specimen: peripheral blood. The receptors were gathered from a woman aged 45-59 years with acute or convalescent COVID-19. Both conserved end residues are part of each CDR3. D genes are given only for firm matches. Size is stated for part of the rows, as once, few or many counts, or as a class when the clone is expanded.

TRBJ1-1,TRBV10-3,NA,TRBD1,TGTGCCATCATTAACCCGACAGGGGACACTGAAGCTTTCTTT,CAIINPTGDTEAFF
TRBJ2-5,TRBV7-2,once,NA,TGTGCCAGCAGCTTAGTTCGGGGGGAGACCCAGTACTTC,CASSLVRGETQYF
TRBJ2-1,TRBV5-1,once,TRBD2,TGCGCCAGCAGCTTGAGCTGGCGGGAGGGTAATGAGCAGTTCTTC,CASSLSWREGNEQFF
TRBJ2-1,TRBV3-1/TRBV3-2,NA,NA,TGTGCCAGCAGCCAGGGGCTTAAGCAGTTCTTC,CASSQGLKQFF
TRBJ2-7,TRBV9,NA,NA,TGTGCCAGCAGCGTCAACTCCTACGAGCAGTACTTC,CASSVNSYEQYF
TRBJ2-3,TRBV7-2,NA,NA,TGTGCCAGCAGCCCAGGGGGTAGCGGCCGCACAGATACGCAGTATTTT,CASSPGGSGRTDTQYF
TRBJ1-2,TRBV24-1,NA,NA,TGTGCCACCAGTCTTCGCGGGGGCCGAGGCTACACCTTC,CATSLRGGRGYTF
TRBJ1-1,TRBV6-5,few,NA,TGTGCCAGCAGTTACGGGTTCTTGGCAGGGGCTGAAGCTTTCTTT,CASSYGFLAGAEAFF
TRBJ2-3,TRBV10-3,NA,TRBD1,TGTGCCATCAGTGAAGGGGGACAGGGTCTGTTGGATACGCAGTATTTT,CAISEGGQGLLDTQYF
TRBJ2-7,TRBV5-1,NA,TRBD1,TGCGCCAGCAGCGCCGGGACAGGGGGCGGCGAGCAGTACTTC,CASSAGTGGGEQYF
TRBJ1-6,TRBV5-1,NA,NA,TGCGCCAGCAGCCCGATTTCTGGGCGCAATAATTCACCCCTCCACTTT,CASSPISGRNNSPLHF
TRBJ2-1,TRBV7-8,NA,TRBD2,TGTGCCAGCAGGTCGAATGGGGGACTAGGCTACAATGAGCAGTTCTTC,CASRSNGGLGYNEQFF
TRBJ1-2,TRBV4-3,NA,TRBD1,TGCGCCAGCAGAAACACAGGGGGCTATGGCTACACCTTC,CASRNTGGYGYTF
TRBJ1-1,TRBV28,NA,NA,TGTGCCAGCAGTTTACGAGGGAACACTGAAGCTTTCTTT,CASSLRGNTEAFF
TRBJ1-5,TRBV19,NA,NA,TGTGCCAGTAGTGCGCTCATCAATCAGCCCCAGCATTTT,CASSALINQPQHF
TRBJ2-2,TRBV3-1/TRBV3-2,NA,NA,TGTGCCAGCAGCCAAGGACACGACACCGGGGAGCTGTTTTTT,CASSQGHDTGELFF
TRBJ2-1,TRBV18,NA,TRBD2,TGTGCCAGCTCACTACTAGCGGGGGACAATGAGCAGTTCTTC,CASSLLAGDNEQFF
TRBJ2-3,TRBV10-3,NA,NA,TGTGCCATCCGGGGCAGGGGGGACACAGATACGCAGTATTTT,CAIRGRGDTDTQYF
TRBJ2-1,TRBV5-1,NA,TRBD1,TGCGCCAGCAGCTTCCCGGGACAGGGGGCGAAAAATGAGCAGTTCTTC,CASSFPGQGAKNEQFF
TRBJ2-7,TRBV19,NA,TRBD1,TGTGCCAGTAGTATCGGGACAGGGCTTAACGAGCAGTACTTC,CASSIGTGLNEQYF
TRBJ1-3,TRBV9,NA,NA,TGTGCCAGCAGCGTAGAAACTTCCTCTGGAAACACCATATATTTT,CASSVETSSGNTIYF
TRBJ1-2,TRBV5-8,NA,NA,TGTGCCAGCAGCTTGCTGCACAGAGGCTACACCTTC,CASSLLHRGYTF
TRBJ1-5,TRBV7-2,NA,NA,TGTGCCAGCAGCTTAACAGGGCCTCAGCCCCAGCATTTT,CASSLTGPQPQHF
TRBJ1-5,TRBV28,once,NA,TGTGCCAGCAGTGGGACTTATCAGCCCCAGCATTTT,CASSGTYQPQHF
TRBJ1-5,TRBV15,NA,NA,TGTGCCACCAGCAAGGCAGCGGAAAGCAATCAGCCCCAGCATTTT,CATSKAAESNQPQHF
TRBJ2-1,TRBV25-1,NA,TRBD1,TGTGCCAGCATCGGCGGACAGGGGGCCTTTCGGGGGCAGTTCTTC,CASIGGQGAFRGQFF
TRBJ2-7,TRBV6-2/TRBV6-3,few,NA,TGTGCCAGCAGTTACCGTCGGGGGTGGTACGAGCAGTACTTC,CASSYRRGWYEQYF
TRBJ1-1,TRBV27,NA,TRBD1,TGTGCCAGCAGTCCGGACAGGGGCTTGAACACTGAAGCTTTCTTT,CASSPDRGLNTEAFF
TRBJ1-3,TRBV13,NA,NA,TGTGCCAGCAGCTTAAAATCCGGGCGGACTTCTGGAAACACCATATATTTT,CASSLKSGRTSGNTIYF
TRBJ1-4,TRBV6-1,NA,TRBD1,TGTGCCAGCAGTGAACCGTCCCAGGGGGCGGGTGAAAAACTGTTTTTT,CASSEPSQGAGEKLFF
TRBJ1-6,TRBV5-1,NA,TRBD1,TGCGCCAGCAGCCCGGACAGGGCTGATAATTCACCCCTCCACTTT,CASSPDRADNSPLHF
TRBJ2-7,TRBV28,NA,NA,TGTGCCAGCAGTTCGGGGGGCGAGACCTACGAGCAGTACTTC,CASSSGGETYEQYF
TRBJ2-3,TRBV5-4,NA,NA,TGTGCCAGCAGCTCCAGTACAGGGAGATTTACAGATACGCAGTATTTT,CASSSSTGRFTDTQYF
TRBJ1-1,TRBV18,NA,NA,TGTGCCAGCTCACCACATCAGGGTATGGACACTGAAGCTTTCTTT,CASSPHQGMDTEAFF
TRBJ1-3,TRBV28,NA,NA,TGTGCCAGCAGTTTCGCCTGGGGGGACACCATATATTTT,CASSFAWGDTIYF
TRBJ1-6,TRBV6-2/TRBV6-3,once,TRBD1,TGTGCCAGCAGTTACCCTCCGGGACAGGGGGTTTCACCCCTCCACTTT,CASSYPPGQGVSPLHF
TRBJ2-2,TRBV18,NA,TRBD1,TGTGCCAGCTCAGCCCGACAGGGAAACACCGGGGAGCTGTTTTTT,CASSARQGNTGELFF
TRBJ1-2,TRBV7-9,NA,NA,TGTGCCAGCAGCCTGGGGGACAAAGGGCGGAACGGCTACACCTTC,CASSLGDKGRNGYTF
TRBJ1-2,TRBV30,NA,TRBD1,TGTGCCTGGAGCAACAGGGGAGGTGGCTACACCTTC,CAWSNRGGGYTF
TRBJ2-3,TRBV30,NA,TRBD2,TGTGCCTGGACTCGACTAGCGGGAGGGGTAACAGATACGCAGTATTTT,CAWTRLAGGVTDTQYF
TRBJ1-5,TRBV25-1,NA,NA,TGTGCCAGCAGCGCAGGAGGCCGTCAGCCCCAGCATTTT,CASSAGGRQPQHF
TRBJ2-5,TRBV7-9,NA,NA,TGTGCCAGCAGCTTAGCTGCACAGGAGACCCAGTACTTC,CASSLAAQETQYF
TRBJ2-3,TRBV5-1,NA,NA,TGCGCCAGCAGCTTTACAGTATCTAGCACAGATACGCAGTATTTT,CASSFTVSSTDTQYF
TRBJ1-1,TRBV10-3,NA,NA,TGTGCCATCAGTCGGCCAGGGGCCACTGAAGCTTTCTTT,CAISRPGATEAFF